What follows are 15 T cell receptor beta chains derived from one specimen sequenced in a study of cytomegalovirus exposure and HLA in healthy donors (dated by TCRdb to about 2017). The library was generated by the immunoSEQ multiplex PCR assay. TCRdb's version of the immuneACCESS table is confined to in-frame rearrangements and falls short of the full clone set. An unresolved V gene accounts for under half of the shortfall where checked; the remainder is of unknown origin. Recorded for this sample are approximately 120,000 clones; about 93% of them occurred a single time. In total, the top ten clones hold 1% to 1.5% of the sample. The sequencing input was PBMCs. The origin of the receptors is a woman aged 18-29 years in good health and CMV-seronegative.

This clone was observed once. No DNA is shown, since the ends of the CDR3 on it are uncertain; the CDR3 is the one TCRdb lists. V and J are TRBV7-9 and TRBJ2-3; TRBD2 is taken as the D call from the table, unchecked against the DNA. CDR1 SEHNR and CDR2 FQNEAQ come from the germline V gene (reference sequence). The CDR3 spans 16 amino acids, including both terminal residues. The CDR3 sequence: CASSTSGGGGSDTQYF.

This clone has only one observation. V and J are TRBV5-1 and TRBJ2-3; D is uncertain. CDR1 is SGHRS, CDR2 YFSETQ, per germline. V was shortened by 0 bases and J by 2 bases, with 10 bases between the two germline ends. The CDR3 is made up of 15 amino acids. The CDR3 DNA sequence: TGCGCCAGCAGCTTGGAATGGAGCAACACAGATACGCAGTATTTT. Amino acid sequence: CASSLEWSNTDTQYF.

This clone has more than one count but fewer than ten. The CDR3 coding sequence is TGCGCCAGCAGCTTGCGACAAGATGGCTACACCTTC. It encodes CASSLRQDGYTF. The chain links TRBV5-1 to TRBJ1-2; D remains ambiguous. The CDR3 spans 12 residues. V was clipped by 1 base and J by 6 bases, with 7 bases between them. Germline CDR1 reads SGHRS; CDR2 reads YFSETQ. Looking up the rest from reference TRBV5-1 and TRBJ1-2 gives the full variable domain: KAGVTQTPRYLIKTRGQQVTLSCSPISGHRSVSWYQQTPGQGLQFLFEYFSETQRNKGNFPGRFSGRQFSNSRSEMNVSTLELGDSALYLCASSLRQDGYTFGSGTRLTVV.

The CDR3 here is CASSPLGTGGMNTEAFF. CDR3 coding DNA: TGTGCCAGCTCACCACTCGGGACAGGGGGGATGAACACTGAAGCTTTCTTT. The J gene is TRBJ1-1, the V gene TRBV18, with 11 bases lining up with TRBD1. Trimming at V came to 1 base and at J to 0 bases, leaving 4 bases not matched to a gene. The CDR3 extends over 17 amino acids. CDR1 and CDR2 from the germline V gene are KGHSH and LQKENI.

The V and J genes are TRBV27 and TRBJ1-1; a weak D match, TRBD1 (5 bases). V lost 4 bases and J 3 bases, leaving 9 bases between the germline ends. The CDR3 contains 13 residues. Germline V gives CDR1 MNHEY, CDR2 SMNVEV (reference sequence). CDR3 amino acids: CASSYRFDTEAFF. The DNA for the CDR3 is TGTGCCAGCAGTTACAGGTTTGACACTGAAGCTTTCTTT.

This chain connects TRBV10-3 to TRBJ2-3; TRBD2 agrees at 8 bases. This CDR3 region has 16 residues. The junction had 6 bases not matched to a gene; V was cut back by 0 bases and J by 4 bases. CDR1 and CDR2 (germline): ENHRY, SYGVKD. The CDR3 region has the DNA TGTGCCATCAGTGAGTCAAAAGCGGGAGACGCAGATACGCAGTATTTT. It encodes CAISESKAGDADTQYF.

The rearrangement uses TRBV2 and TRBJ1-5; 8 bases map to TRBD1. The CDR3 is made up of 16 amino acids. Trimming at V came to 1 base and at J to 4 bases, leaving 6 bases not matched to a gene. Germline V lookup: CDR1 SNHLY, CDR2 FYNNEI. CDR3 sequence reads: CASSEGDRGYNQPQHF. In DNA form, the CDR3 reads TGTGCCAGCAGTGAAGGAGACAGGGGTTATAATCAGCCCCAGCATTTT.

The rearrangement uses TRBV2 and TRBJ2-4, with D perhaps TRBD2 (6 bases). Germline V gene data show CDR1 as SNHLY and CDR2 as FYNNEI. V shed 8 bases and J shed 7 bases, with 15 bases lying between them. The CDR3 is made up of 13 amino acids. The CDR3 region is CASFGGMGNIQYF. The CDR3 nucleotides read TGTGCCAGCTTTGGGGGGATGGGGAACATTCAGTACTTC.

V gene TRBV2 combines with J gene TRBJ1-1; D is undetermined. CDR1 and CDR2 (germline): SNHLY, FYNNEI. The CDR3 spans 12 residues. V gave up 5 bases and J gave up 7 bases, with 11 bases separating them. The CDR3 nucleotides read TGTGCCAGCAGTTTGAATACGGGTGAAGCTTTCTTT. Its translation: CASSLNTGEAFF.

The CDR3 region is CASSSRLTHYEQYF. The CDR3 DNA follows: TGTGCCAGCAGCTCCCGACTTACCCACTACGAGCAGTACTTC. The V and J genes are TRBV11-2 and TRBJ2-7; D unclear. The V gene's germline CDR1 is SGHAT and CDR2 FQNNGV. CDR3 length: 14 residues. Trimming pared 4 bases from V and 3 bases from J, leaving 13 bases between.

DNA of the CDR3: TGTGCCAGCAGCTTGGTCGCTAACTATGGCTACACCTTC. Amino acid sequence: CASSLVANYGYTF. This chain uses TRBV5-6 with TRBJ1-2, with D uncertain. The CDR3 consists of 13 residues. Trimming cost V 0 bases and J 0 bases, with 3 bases left between them. Germline V gene data show CDR1 as SGHDT and CDR2 as YYEEEE.

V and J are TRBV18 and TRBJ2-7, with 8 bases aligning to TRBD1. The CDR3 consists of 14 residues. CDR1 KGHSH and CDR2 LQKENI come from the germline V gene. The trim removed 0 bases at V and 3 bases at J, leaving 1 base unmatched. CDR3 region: CASSPPDRVYEQYF. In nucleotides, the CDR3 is TGTGCCAGCTCACCACCGGACAGGGTCTACGAGCAGTACTTC.

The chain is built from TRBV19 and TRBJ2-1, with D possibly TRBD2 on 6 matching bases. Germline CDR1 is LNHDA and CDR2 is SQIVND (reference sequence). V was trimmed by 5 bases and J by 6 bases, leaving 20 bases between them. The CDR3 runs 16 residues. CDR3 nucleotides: TGTGCCAGTAGTCCCGGGGATGGCGGAGCGGGCAATGAGCAGTTCTTC. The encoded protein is CASSPGDGGAGNEQFF. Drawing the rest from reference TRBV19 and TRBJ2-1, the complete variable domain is DGGITQSPKYLFRKEGQNVTLSCEQNLNHDAMYWYRQDPGQGLRLIYYSQIVNDFQKGDIAEGYSVSREKKESFPLTVTSAQKNPTAFYLCASSPGDGGAGNEQFFGPGTRLTVL.

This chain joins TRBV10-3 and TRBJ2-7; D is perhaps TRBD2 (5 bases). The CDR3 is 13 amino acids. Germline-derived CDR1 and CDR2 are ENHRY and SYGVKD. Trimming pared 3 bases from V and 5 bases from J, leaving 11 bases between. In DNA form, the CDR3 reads TGTGCCATCAGTGATGGGCTAGCTGACGAGCAGTACTTC. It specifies CAISDGLADEQYF.

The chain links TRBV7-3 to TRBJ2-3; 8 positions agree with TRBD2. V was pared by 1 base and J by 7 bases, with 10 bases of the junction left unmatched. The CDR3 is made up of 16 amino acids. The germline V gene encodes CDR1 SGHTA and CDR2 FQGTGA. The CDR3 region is CASSLKPREGRNTQYF. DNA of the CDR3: TGTGCCAGCAGCTTAAAGCCACGGGAGGGGAGGAATACGCAGTATTTT.